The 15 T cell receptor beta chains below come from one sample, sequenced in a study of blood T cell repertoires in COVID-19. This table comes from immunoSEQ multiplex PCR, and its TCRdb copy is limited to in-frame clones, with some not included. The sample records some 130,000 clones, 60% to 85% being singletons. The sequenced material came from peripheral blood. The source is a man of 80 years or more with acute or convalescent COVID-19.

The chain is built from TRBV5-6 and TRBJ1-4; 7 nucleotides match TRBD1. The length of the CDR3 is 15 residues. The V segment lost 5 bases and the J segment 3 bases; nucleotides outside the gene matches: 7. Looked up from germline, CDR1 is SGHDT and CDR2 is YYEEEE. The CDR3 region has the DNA TGTGCCAGCAGTTCCCCGGGACAGCCTAATGAAAAACTGTTTTTT. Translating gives CASSSPGQPNEKLFF.

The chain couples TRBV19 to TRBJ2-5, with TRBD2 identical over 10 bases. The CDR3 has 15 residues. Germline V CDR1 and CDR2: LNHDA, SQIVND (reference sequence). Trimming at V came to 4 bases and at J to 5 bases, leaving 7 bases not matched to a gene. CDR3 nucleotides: TGTGCCAGTAGTAACCTTCTAGCGGGGGATGAGACCCAGTACTTC. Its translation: CASSNLLAGDETQYF.

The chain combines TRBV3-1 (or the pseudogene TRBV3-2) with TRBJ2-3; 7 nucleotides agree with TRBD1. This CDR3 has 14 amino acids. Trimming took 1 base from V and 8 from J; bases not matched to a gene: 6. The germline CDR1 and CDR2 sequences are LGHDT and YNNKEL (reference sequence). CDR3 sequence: CASSQGVSGGTQYF. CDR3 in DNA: TGTGCCAGCAGCCAAGGGGTTTCAGGGGGTACGCAGTATTTT.

CDR3 DNA: TGTGCCAGCAGCTCCCCGGGACAGGGGCGGCATGGCTACACCTTC. It codes for CASSSPGQGRHGYTF. V is TRBV6-5 and J is TRBJ1-2; 10 nucleotides agree with TRBD1. This CDR3 is built from 15 residues. J gave up 6 bases and V 6 bases, and 10 bases lay outside the gene matches. Germline V gene data show CDR1 as MNHEY and CDR2 as SVGAGI.

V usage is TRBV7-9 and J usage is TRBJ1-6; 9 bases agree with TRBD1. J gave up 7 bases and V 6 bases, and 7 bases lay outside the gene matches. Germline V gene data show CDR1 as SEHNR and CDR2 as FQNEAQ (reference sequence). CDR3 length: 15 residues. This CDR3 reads CASRLQGASNSPLHF. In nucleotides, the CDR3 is TGTGCCAGCAGACTACAGGGGGCGTCGAATTCACCCCTCCACTTT.

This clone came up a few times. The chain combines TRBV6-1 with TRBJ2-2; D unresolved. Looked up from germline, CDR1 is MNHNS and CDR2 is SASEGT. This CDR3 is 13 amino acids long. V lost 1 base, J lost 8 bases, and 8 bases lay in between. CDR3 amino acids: CASSEGGVGELFF. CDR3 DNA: TGTGCCAGCAGTGAAGGTGGAGTGGGGGAGCTGTTTTTT.

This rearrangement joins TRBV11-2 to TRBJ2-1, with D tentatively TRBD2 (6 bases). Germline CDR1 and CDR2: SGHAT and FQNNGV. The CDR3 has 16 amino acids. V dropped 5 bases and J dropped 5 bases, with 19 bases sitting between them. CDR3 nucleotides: TGTGCCAGCAGCCGGTGGAGGGGCGAAAAGAACAATGAGCAGTTCTTC. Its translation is CASSRWRGEKNNEQFF.

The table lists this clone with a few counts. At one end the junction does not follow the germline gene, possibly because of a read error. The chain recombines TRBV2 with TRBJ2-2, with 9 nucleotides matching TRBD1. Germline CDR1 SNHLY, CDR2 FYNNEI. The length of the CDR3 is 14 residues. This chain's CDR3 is CASTGQGNAGELFF. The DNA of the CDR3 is TGTGCCAGCACAGGACAGGGGAACGCCGGGGAGCTGTTTTTT.

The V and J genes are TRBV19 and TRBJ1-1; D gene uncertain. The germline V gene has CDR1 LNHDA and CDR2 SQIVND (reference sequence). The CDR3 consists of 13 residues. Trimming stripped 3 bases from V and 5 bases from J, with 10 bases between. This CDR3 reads CASSIVGETEAFF. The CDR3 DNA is TGTGCCAGTAGTATTGTGGGAGAGACTGAAGCTTTCTTT.

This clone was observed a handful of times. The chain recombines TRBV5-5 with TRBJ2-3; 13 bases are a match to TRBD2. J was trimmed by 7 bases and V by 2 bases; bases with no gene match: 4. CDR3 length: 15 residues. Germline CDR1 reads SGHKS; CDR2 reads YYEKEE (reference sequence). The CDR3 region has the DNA TGTGCCAGCAGCTTTACTAGCGGGGGGGGAAATACGCAGTATTTT. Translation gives CASSFTSGGGNTQYF.

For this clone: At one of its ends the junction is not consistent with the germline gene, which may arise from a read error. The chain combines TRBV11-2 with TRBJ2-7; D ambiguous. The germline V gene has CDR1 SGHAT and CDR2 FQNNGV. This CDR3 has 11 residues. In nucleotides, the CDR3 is TGTGCCAGCAGCCCGTCGACATACCAGGTCTTC. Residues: CASSPSTYQVF.

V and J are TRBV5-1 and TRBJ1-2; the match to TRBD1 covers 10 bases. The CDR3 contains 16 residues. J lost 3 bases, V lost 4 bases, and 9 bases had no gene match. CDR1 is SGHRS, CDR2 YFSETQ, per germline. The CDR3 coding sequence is TGCGCCAGCAGCACGAGACAGGGGGCGGTGGACTATGGCTACACCTTC. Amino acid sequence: CASSTRQGAVDYGYTF.

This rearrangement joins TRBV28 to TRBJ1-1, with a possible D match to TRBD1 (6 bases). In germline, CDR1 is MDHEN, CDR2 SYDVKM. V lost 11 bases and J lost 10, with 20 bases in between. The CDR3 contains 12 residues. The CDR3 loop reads CAVREGGNRAFF. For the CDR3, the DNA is TGTGCCGTACGAGAGGGGGGGAACCGAGCTTTCTTT.

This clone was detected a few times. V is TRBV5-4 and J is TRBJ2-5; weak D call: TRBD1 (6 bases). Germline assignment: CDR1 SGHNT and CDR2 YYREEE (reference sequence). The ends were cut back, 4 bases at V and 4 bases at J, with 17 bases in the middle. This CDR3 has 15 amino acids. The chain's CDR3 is CASSLLDRTLETQYF. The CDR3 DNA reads TGTGCCAGCAGCCTACTTGACAGGACCCTAGAGACCCAGTACTTC.

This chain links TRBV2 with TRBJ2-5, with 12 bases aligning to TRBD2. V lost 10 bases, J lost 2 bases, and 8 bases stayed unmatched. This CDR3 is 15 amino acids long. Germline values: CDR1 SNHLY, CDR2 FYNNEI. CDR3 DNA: TGTGCCAACGCACTAGCGGGGGGTGGGCAAGAGACCCAGTACTTC. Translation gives CANALAGGGQETQYF. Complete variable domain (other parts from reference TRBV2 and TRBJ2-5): EPEVTQTPSHQVTQMGQEVILRCVPISNHLYFYWYRQILGQKVEFLVSFYNNEISEKSEIFDDQFSVERPDGSNFTLKIRSTKLEDSAMYFCANALAGGGQETQYFGPGTRLLVL.